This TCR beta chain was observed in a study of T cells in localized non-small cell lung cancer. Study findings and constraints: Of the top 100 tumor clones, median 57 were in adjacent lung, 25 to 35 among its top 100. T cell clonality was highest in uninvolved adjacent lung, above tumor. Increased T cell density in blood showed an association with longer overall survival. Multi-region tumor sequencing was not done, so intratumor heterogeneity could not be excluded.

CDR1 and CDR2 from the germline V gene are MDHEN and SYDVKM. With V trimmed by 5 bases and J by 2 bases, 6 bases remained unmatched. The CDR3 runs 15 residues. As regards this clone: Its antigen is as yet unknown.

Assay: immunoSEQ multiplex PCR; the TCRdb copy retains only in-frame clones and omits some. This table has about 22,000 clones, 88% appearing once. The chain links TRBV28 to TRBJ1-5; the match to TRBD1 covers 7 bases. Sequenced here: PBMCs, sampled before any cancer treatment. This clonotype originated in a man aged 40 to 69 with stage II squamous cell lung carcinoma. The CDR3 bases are TGTGCCAGCAGTGAGATAGGGACAGGCAATCAGCCCCAGCATTTT. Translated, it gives CASSEIGTGNQPQHF.